Below are 10 T cell receptor beta chains sequenced from a single sample in a study of T cells after yellow fever vaccination. TCRdb independently ran MiXCR on the 5' RACE reads; one entry per CDR3 protein. The sample shows about 120,000 distinct CDR3 sequences, about 7% of them seen only once. The source material was CD4+ T cells sorted from PBMCs, sampled roughly 46 days after the first yellow fever vaccination. The receptors stem from a man aged 18 to 29 who received the YFV17D yellow fever vaccine.

This chain uses TRBV5-1 with TRBJ1-6, with D uncertain. Trimming removed 0 bases from V and 5 bases from J, with 18 bases in between. CDR1 is SGHRS, CDR2 YFSETQ, per germline. This CDR3 is 18 amino acids long. CDR3 bases: TGCGCCAGCAGCTTGGCCAGCCGTTGGTCCCCGAATAATTCACCCCTCCACTTT. It specifies CASSLASRWSPNNSPLHF.

In this sample, this clonotype turned up many times. The V gene is TRBV9, the J gene TRBJ1-4, with a weak D call TRBD1 (6 bases). Germline V gene lookup returns CDR1 SGDLS and CDR2 YYNGEE. The CDR3 totals 13 residues. V shed 4 bases and J shed 5 bases, with 9 bases lying between them. The CDR3 loop is CASSPQGNEKLFF. CDR3 bases: TGTGCCAGCAGCCCCCAGGGGAATGAAAAACTGTTTTTT.

This clonotype was seen at least ten times. The V and J genes are TRBV25-1 and TRBJ1-2, with D tentatively TRBD1 (5 bases). The CDR3 consists of 12 residues. Germline V gene sequence: CDR1 MGHDK, CDR2 SYGVNS. Trimming cost V 2 bases and J 4 bases, with 5 bases left between them. The CDR3 DNA is TGTGCCAGCAGTGAAGGGGGCTATGGCTACACCTTC. Its translation is CASSEGGYGYTF.

This clonotype came up many times. The chain has TRBV5-1 and TRBJ2-1; 10 bases fit TRBD1. The CDR3 has 15 amino acids. The V and J ends lost 5 bases and 6 bases, in that order; junction bases with no gene match: 8. Germline loops: CDR1 SGHRS, CDR2 YFSETQ. The CDR3, as DNA: TGCGCCAGCAGTTCGACAGGGGGCGAGGGCAATGAGCAGTTCTTC. Its protein is CASSSTGGEGNEQFF.

This clonotype turned up a few times. The chain is built from TRBV23-1 and TRBJ1-6; 10 bases match TRBD1. TRBV23-1 qualifies as an ORF whose function is uncertain. Losses at the gene ends were 5 bases for V and 10 bases for J; bases not matched to a gene: 11. This CDR3 is 16 amino acids long. CDR3 sequence (DNA): TGCGCCAGCAGTAGCCAATGGGGACAGGGGAGGTCACCCCTCCACTTT. Translation: CASSSQWGQGRSPLHF.

Ten or more counts support this clonotype. The chain is built from TRBV20-1 and TRBJ2-5, with TRBD2 identical over 8 bases. The CDR3 is 18 residues long. J gave up 3 bases and V 5 bases, and 20 bases lay outside the gene matches. CDR1 is DFQATT, CDR2 SNEGSKA, per germline (reference sequence). DNA of the CDR3: TGCAGTGCTGGCGAGACTACGACGCGGGGGGCGCAGGAAGAGACCCAGTACTTC. Its translation is CSAGETTTRGAQEETQYF.

This clonotype has at least ten counts. The chain employs TRBV5-1 and TRBJ2-1; tentative D call: TRBD2 (5 bases). Trimming cost V 4 bases and J 7 bases, with 12 bases left between them. CDR1 and CDR2 (germline): SGHRS, YFSETQ. This CDR3 has 13 amino acids. CDR3 loop: CASSPGPGNEQFF. The CDR3 DNA reads TGCGCCAGCAGCCCTGGTCCGGGGAATGAGCAGTTCTTC.

The chain has TRBV12-3 or TRBV12-4 and TRBJ1-5; D remains unclear. Trimming left V 5 bases short and J 2 bases short, with 19 bases between. The CDR3 runs 17 residues. CDR3 DNA sequence: TGTGCCAGCAGTAACGACCTCTCCCCGTGGGGCAATCAGCCCCAGCATTTT. Its translation is CASSNDLSPWGNQPQHF.

This clonotype was seen repeatedly, ten times or more. The chain joins TRBV5-1 to TRBJ1-4; D remains unclear. There are 14 residues in the CDR3. Trimming pared 0 bases from V and 7 bases from J, leaving 10 bases between. Germline values: CDR1 SGHRS, CDR2 YFSETQ. DNA of the CDR3: TGCGCCAGCAGCTTGGAAGGGTTCGCTGAAAAACTGTTTTTT. It is translated as CASSLEGFAEKLFF.

This clonotype was found many times. Here the CDR3 DNA reads TGTGCCAGCAGCTTCCCCCCGACTAGTAGGGGATCCTACGAGCAGTACTTC. Protein: CASSFPPTSRGSYEQYF. The chain combines TRBV7-3 with TRBJ2-7; D possibly corresponds to TRBD2 (6 bases). The CDR3 is 17 amino acids. Trimming took off 3 bases at V and 1 base at J, with 19 bases between the two ends. Germline V CDR1 and CDR2: SGHTA, FQGTGA.